The 27 T cell receptor beta chains below all came from one sample that was sequenced in a study of CD4+ T cells in melanoma. Profiling relied on immunoSEQ multiplex PCR, and the TCRdb table lists in-frame clones only, not all of them. Of some 9,100 clones listed, approximately 69% are singletons. The sample was peripheral blood. Source of these receptors: a human donor with melanoma.

The chain combines TRBV5-4 with TRBJ1-2, with D possibly matching TRBD1 (6 bases). The CDR3 is made up of 15 amino acids. Germline V lookup: CDR1 SGHNT, CDR2 YYREEE (reference sequence). V was pared by 4 bases and J by 4 bases, with 17 bases between. The CDR3 loop is CASSTPQGQVYGYTF. CDR3 coding DNA: TGTGCCAGCAGCACCCCACAGGGTCAGGTCTATGGCTACACCTTC. The entire variable domain, with the rest obtained from reference TRBV5-4 and TRBJ1-2, is as follows: ETGVTQSPTHLIKTRGQQVTLRCSSQSGHNTVSWYQQALGQGPQFIFQYYREEENGRGNFPPRFSGLQFPNYSSELNVNALELDDSALYLCASSTPQGQVYGYTFGSGTRLTVV.

The J gene is TRBJ2-7, the V gene TRBV7-2, with TRBD1 matching over 10 bases. The V gene end was trimmed by 5 bases and the J gene end by 7 bases; junction bases not matched to a gene: 11. Germline-derived CDR1 and CDR2 are SGHTA and FQGNSA. This CDR3 region has 15 residues. In nucleotides, the CDR3 is TGTGCCAGCAGCCGGGACAGGGGACTTGAGGGGGAGCAGTACTTC. Translated: CASSRDRGLEGEQYF.

V and J are TRBV6-4 and TRBJ1-5, with D uncertain. CDR1 MRHNA and CDR2 SNTAGT come from the germline V gene. Deletions cut 2 bases from V and 0 bases from J, with 17 bases between. This CDR3 contains 18 residues. The CDR3 protein is CASSDPPGSLNSNQPQHF. The CDR3 DNA reads as TGTGCCAGCAGTGACCCGCCCGGCAGCCTAAATAGCAATCAGCCCCAGCATTTT.

This clone was found a few times. This chain uses TRBV7-9 with TRBJ1-2; a possible D gene is TRBD1 (5 bases). Germline V CDR1 and CDR2: SEHNR, FQNEAQ (reference sequence). The CDR3 runs to 12 residues. V lost 1 base to trimming and J lost 8 bases, with 8 bases between them. The DNA of the CDR3 is TGTGCCAGCAGCTTAGGCAGGGAAGGCTACACCTTC. This sequence encodes CASSLGREGYTF.

For the CDR3, the DNA is TGTGCCAGTAGTGAGGACCGGGGGACTGAAGCTTTCTTT. It codes for CASSEDRGTEAFF. The chain uses TRBV19 and TRBJ1-1; tentatively, D is TRBD1 (5 bases). This CDR3 is built from 13 residues. With 5 bases removed from V and 5 bases from J, the gap between germline ends came to 12 bases. The germline CDR1 and CDR2 sequences are LNHDA and SQIVND (reference sequence).

The chain is built from TRBV5-1 and TRBJ1-2; the D is unclear. Germline V gene sequence: CDR1 SGHRS, CDR2 YFSETQ. The CDR3 totals 12 residues. Trimming pared 0 bases from V and 6 bases from J, leaving 6 bases between. DNA for the CDR3: TGCGCCAGCAGCTTGGGAGGCAATGGCTACACCTTC. Encoded protein: CASSLGGNGYTF.

The rearrangement uses TRBV6-5 and TRBJ1-6; a possible D gene is TRBD1 (5 bases). Trimming pared 0 bases from V and 9 bases from J, leaving 12 bases between. The germline CDR1 and CDR2 sequences are MNHEY and SVGAGI. CDR3 length equals 15 residues. CDR3 sequence reads: CASSYSAGWSSPLHF. Written as DNA, the CDR3 is TGTGCCAGCAGTTACTCGGCAGGGTGGAGTTCACCCCTCCACTTT.

The chain uses TRBV7-6 and TRBJ1-3; no reliable D call. CDR3 length equals 13 residues. Deletions cut 2 bases from V and 0 bases from J, with 2 bases between. From germline, CDR1 is SGHVS and CDR2 FNYEAQ. The CDR3 nucleotides read TGTGCCAGCAGCTTAAGCTCTGGAAACACCATATATTTT. It is translated as CASSLSSGNTIYF. The full variable domain, its missing parts supplied by reference TRBV7-6 and TRBJ1-3, is GAGVSQSPRYKVTKRGQDVALRCDPISGHVSLYWYRQALGQGPEFLTYFNYEAQQDKSGLPNDRFSAERPEGSISTLTIQRTEQRDSAMYRCASSLSSGNTIYFGEGSWLTVV.

About this clone itself: A junction boundary mismatches the germline segment, possibly from a read error. This chain uses TRBV7-7 with TRBJ1-6, with a weak D call TRBD1 (5 bases). The CDR3 length is 15 residues. Germline lookup yields CDR1 SSHAT and CDR2 FNYEAQ (reference sequence). The CDR3 spells CASSPGSGPGSPLHF. CDR3 nucleotide sequence: TGTGCTAGCAGCCCAGGATCGGGGCCCGGCTCACCCCTCCACTTT.

This clone was seen only once. The chain links TRBV5-8 to TRBJ1-1, with D tentatively TRBD1 (5 bases). Germline CDR1 is SGHTS and CDR2 is YDEGEE. V lost 4 bases to trimming and J lost 1 base, with 14 bases between them. CDR3 length equals 15 residues. The CDR3 loop is CASSRGTGENTEAFF. CDR3 nucleotides: TGTGCCAGCAGCCGCGGAACGGGGGAGAACACTGAAGCTTTCTTT.

By frequency in the sample, this clone is large. The chain joins TRBV6-5 to TRBJ2-7; 7 bases fit TRBD2. Germline values: CDR1 MNHEY, CDR2 SVGAGI. V was pared by 2 bases and J by 9 bases, with 4 bases of the junction left unmatched. The CDR3 length is 12 residues. CDR3 loop: CASSYDGTMQYF. In DNA, the CDR3 is TGTGCCAGCAGTTACGACGGGACTATGCAGTACTTC.

This chain links TRBV30 with TRBJ2-1; D possibly corresponds to TRBD2 (7 bases). The germline V and J ends were trimmed by 5 bases and 4 bases, with 12 bases remaining between them. The germline V gene has CDR1 GTSNPN and CDR2 SVGIG (reference sequence). The CDR3 has 13 residues. The CDR3 coding sequence is TGTGCCTGGGACGGGGGGCCATACAATGAGCAGTTCTTC. Its protein product is CAWDGGPYNEQFF.

The chain recombines TRBV5-6 with TRBJ2-7; D gene ambiguous. This CDR3 spans 13 amino acids. Looked up from germline, CDR1 is SGHDT and CDR2 is YYEEEE. V lost 3 bases, J lost 0 bases, and 7 bases lay in between. The CDR3 loop reads CASSSWNSYEQYF. The CDR3 DNA sequence: TGTGCCAGCAGCTCCTGGAACTCCTACGAGCAGTACTTC.

The V and J genes are TRBV7-9 and TRBJ1-1; a possible D gene is TRBD1 (6 bases). Trimming stripped 1 base from V and 0 bases from J, with 15 bases between. From germline, CDR1 is SEHNR and CDR2 FQNEAQ (reference sequence). The CDR3 loop spans 17 amino acids. CDR3 amino acids: CASSLVGSRGMNTEAFF. The DNA for the CDR3 is TGTGCCAGCAGCTTAGTCGGCTCCAGGGGCATGAACACTGAAGCTTTCTTT. Drawing the rest from reference TRBV7-9 and TRBJ1-1, the complete variable domain is DTGVSQNPRHKITKRGQNVTFRCDPISEHNRLYWYRQTLGQGPEFLTYFQNEAQLEKSRLLSDRFSAERPKGSFSTLEIQRTEQGDSAMYLCASSLVGSRGMNTEAFFGQGTRLTVV.

The chain couples TRBV7-2 to TRBJ1-2, with a possible D match to TRBD1 (6 bases). CDR1 is SGHTA, CDR2 FQGNSA, per germline. The CDR3 is 16 residues long. V was pared by 4 bases and J by 8 bases, with 23 bases between. This chain's CDR3 is CASSSQGLWAAEGYTF. The CDR3 DNA is TGTGCCAGCAGCTCACAGGGTTTATGGGCTGCGGAAGGCTACACCTTC. The complete variable domain, with remaining parts taken from reference TRBV7-2 and TRBJ1-2, reads GAGVSQSPSNKVTEKGKDVELRCDPISGHTALYWYRQSLGQGLEFLIYFQGNSAPDKSGLPSDRFSAERTGGSVSTLTIQRTQQEDSAVYLCASSSQGLWAAEGYTFGSGTRLTVV.

This clone was observed a few times. The chain has TRBV28 and TRBJ1-1; D remains unclear. Trimming took off 3 bases at V and 6 bases at J, with 11 bases between the two ends. Germline CDR1 and CDR2: MDHEN and SYDVKM. The CDR3 spans 13 residues. The CDR3 is CASSLSGKAEAFF. CDR3 coding DNA: TGTGCCAGCAGTTTGTCGGGTAAGGCTGAAGCTTTCTTT.

The chain links TRBV5-1 to TRBJ2-1; 10 nucleotides line up with TRBD2. This CDR3 is built from 15 residues. V lost 1 base to trimming and J lost 8 bases; unmatched junction nucleotides: 6. Germline loops: CDR1 SGHRS, CDR2 YFSETQ. CDR3 residues: CASSLKRGGLDEQFF. DNA for the CDR3: TGCGCCAGCAGCTTGAAGCGGGGGGGCCTAGATGAGCAGTTCTTC.

Only one count was recorded for this clone. The chain carries TRBV11-2 and TRBJ1-3, with D uncertain. Per the germline V gene, CDR1 is SGHAT and CDR2 is FQNNGV. CDR3 size: 14 residues. The CDR3 bases are TGTGCTGAACGACTAGAATCCTCTGGAAACACCATATATTTT. The encoded protein is CAERLESSGNTIYF.

This clone has just one count. The V call is TRBV10-1, the J call TRBJ2-1; 10 bases align to TRBD2. Germline CDR1 is WNHNN and CDR2 is SYGVQD (reference sequence). V shed 3 bases and J 8 bases; nucleotides not matched to a gene: 10. The CDR3 runs 16 residues. CDR3 region: CASSEASAGGFDEQFF. For the CDR3, the DNA is TGCGCCAGCAGTGAAGCATCAGCGGGGGGGTTTGATGAGCAGTTCTTC.

This sequence joins TRBV5-1 and TRBJ1-6, with a possible D match to TRBD1 (5 bases). Germline V lookup: CDR1 SGHRS, CDR2 YFSETQ. The CDR3 length is 13 residues. Trimming pared 5 bases from V and 5 bases from J, leaving 8 bases between. CDR3 nucleotide sequence: TGCGCCAGCAGGGGGGATGATAATTCACCCCTCCACTTT. Protein product: CASRGDDNSPLHF.

The chain uses TRBV11-2 and TRBJ1-4; tentatively, D is TRBD1 (5 bases). The CDR3 extends over 15 amino acids. In germline, CDR1 is SGHAT, CDR2 FQNNGV. The germline V and J ends were trimmed by 3 bases and 8 bases, with 16 bases remaining between them. The CDR3: CASSLLQGGREKLFF. CDR3 sequence (DNA): TGTGCCAGCAGCTTGTTGCAGGGAGGTCGGGAAAAACTGTTTTTT.

This clone was counted once. This chain connects TRBV28 to TRBJ1-4, with unresolved D. Germline CDR1 is MDHEN and CDR2 is SYDVKM. The CDR3 extends over 23 amino acids. Trimming took 6 bases from V and 0 from J, leaving 35 bases between them. CDR3 DNA sequence: TGTGCCAGCAGCCGTCGGCAGAAAGCTTACCAGCGACCCCGCCTCTCAACTAATGAAAAACTGTTTTTT. Translation: CASSRRQKAYQRPRLSTNEKLFF.

This clone was recorded once. V gene TRBV6-5 combines with J gene TRBJ2-1; D not resolved. The CDR3 has 14 residues. Germline CDR1 is MNHEY and CDR2 is SVGAGI. With 5 bases removed from V and 0 bases from J, the gap between germline ends came to 8 bases. CDR3 loop: CASSRSFSYNEQFF. In DNA, the CDR3 is TGTGCCAGCAGTAGAAGTTTCTCCTACAATGAGCAGTTCTTC.

The chain joins TRBV2 to TRBJ2-5; 13 bases map to TRBD2. Trimming cost V 4 bases and J 2 bases; bases outside gene matches: 13. This CDR3 is 19 amino acids long. Per the germline V gene, CDR1 is SNHLY and CDR2 is FYNNEI. The CDR3: CASSGGLAGRWYQQETQYF. As DNA, the CDR3 is TGTGCCAGCAGTGGGGGACTAGCGGGGAGGTGGTACCAACAAGAGACCCAGTACTTC.

This clone has just one count. This chain connects TRBV27 to TRBJ2-5; 10 bases are a match to TRBD1. The J call may be faulty, since TRBJ2-7 better matches the DNA end. Germline values: CDR1 MNHEY, CDR2 SMNVEV (reference sequence). The CDR3 spans 16 residues. The CDR3 bases are TGTGCCAGCAGCCTGGGGGACAGGGGCTTCTCCTACGAGCAGTACTTC. As protein: CASSLGDRGFSYEQYF.

This clone was detected a few times. This chain uses TRBV7-2 with TRBJ2-7, with a weak D call TRBD2 (7 bases). Per the germline V gene, CDR1 is SGHTA and CDR2 is FQGNSA. This CDR3 has 15 amino acids. With 3 bases removed from V and 3 bases from J, the gap between germline ends came to 15 bases. The CDR3 DNA reads TGTGCCAGCAGCTTGGGAGGGGGGGCCCGCTACGAGCAGTACTTC. Its protein product is CASSLGGGARYEQYF.

This clone has a single count. The chain links TRBV10-3 to TRBJ2-3, with D uncertain. With 0 bases removed from V and 0 bases from J, the gap between germline ends came to 4 bases. The CDR3 has 14 residues. CDR1 and CDR2 from the germline V gene are ENHRY and SYGVKD. CDR3 residues: CAISESPSTDTQYF. The CDR3 DNA follows: TGTGCCATCAGTGAGTCCCCAAGCACAGATACGCAGTATTTT.